These 24 T cell receptor beta chains were sequenced from one sample in a study of shared clonotypes between healthy human individuals. Sequenced by immunoSEQ multiplex PCR; TCRdb stores in-frame clones only, minus some. Seen here are millions of clones, approximately 93% observed once, and the top ten hold about 0.39%. The source material was naive CD4+ T cells from PBMCs. Subset noted: CD45RA+ positively selected. The receptors originated from a man aged 18-30 years in good health. Some clones in this sample may be carry-over from other donors' samples.

The chain couples TRBV7-9 to TRBJ1-4; D unresolved. Deletions cut 4 bases from V and 7 bases from J, with 16 bases between. Looked up from germline, CDR1 is SEHNR and CDR2 is FQNEAQ (reference sequence). This CDR3 region has 15 residues. This CDR3 reads CASSYEAPGSEKLFF. DNA for the CDR3: TGTGCCAGCAGCTATGAAGCACCCGGGAGTGAAAAACTGTTTTTT.

This sequence joins TRBV7-9 and TRBJ1-1; 7 bases line up with TRBD1. With V trimmed by 2 bases and J by 5 bases, 5 bases remained unmatched. This CDR3 region has 14 residues. Per germline, CDR1 SEHNR and CDR2 FQNEAQ (reference sequence). The CDR3 loop is CASSLNRGGTEAFF. CDR3 coding DNA: TGTGCCAGCAGCTTAAACAGGGGAGGGACTGAAGCTTTCTTT.

V is TRBV4-1 and J is TRBJ1-1, with D possibly matching TRBD1 (5 bases). This CDR3 has 12 residues. V was trimmed by 7 bases and J by 8 bases, leaving 14 bases between them. Germline CDR1 and CDR2: MGHRA and YSYEKL. The CDR3 DNA follows: TGCGCCAGCACGACGTGGGGCGGAGAAGCTTTCTTT. Translated: CASTTWGGEAFF.

The chain uses TRBV18 and TRBJ2-7; D gene uncertain. The CDR3 length is 16 residues. CDR1 and CDR2 (germline): KGHSH, LQKENI. V was cut by 4 bases and J by 2 bases, with 18 bases left in between. The chain's CDR3 is CASSLNDAPIPYEQYF. As DNA, the CDR3 is TGTGCCAGCTCACTAAACGACGCACCTATACCCTACGAGCAGTACTTC.

The chain combines TRBV19 with TRBJ2-7, with unresolved D. CDR3 length equals 14 residues. V was trimmed by 1 base and J by 6 bases, leaving 13 bases between them. Per the germline V gene, CDR1 is LNHDA and CDR2 is SQIVND (reference sequence). The CDR3 DNA follows: TGTGCCAGTAGTATAGGGGCTATTCGTCGCGAGCAGTACTTC. Translated: CASSIGAIRREQYF.

This rearrangement joins TRBV6-6 to TRBJ2-5; D uncertain. CDR3 length equals 15 residues. Germline-derived CDR1 and CDR2 are MNHNY and SVGAGI (reference sequence). V was clipped by 4 bases and J by 3 bases, with 15 bases between them. The CDR3 loop reads CASSSPHNAEETQYF. CDR3 in DNA: TGTGCCAGCAGTTCACCCCACAATGCTGAAGAGACCCAGTACTTC.

The rearrangement joins TRBV14 to TRBJ2-7; 8 bases fit TRBD2. The CDR3 spans 13 residues. V lost 4 bases, J lost 6 bases, and 5 bases stayed unmatched. CDR1 SGHDN and CDR2 FVKESK come from the germline V gene. The CDR3 region is CASSPGLEVEQYF. The CDR3 bases are TGTGCCAGCAGCCCGGGACTAGAAGTCGAGCAGTACTTC.

This chain uses TRBV4-1 with TRBJ2-7, with 8 bases fitting TRBD1. Germline V gives CDR1 MGHRA, CDR2 YSYEKL. With V trimmed by 4 bases and J by 5 bases, 13 bases remained unmatched. This CDR3 has 16 residues. CDR3: CASSRADGRGPHEQYF. Here the CDR3 DNA reads TGCGCCAGCAGCCGCGCGGATGGCAGGGGGCCCCACGAGCAGTACTTC.

As concerns this clone: The same CDR3 can be traced to other DNA sequences in this sample. The chain is built from TRBV14 and TRBJ2-1; D unresolved. Germline V CDR1 and CDR2: SGHDN, FVKESK. V was clipped by 1 base and J by 0 bases, with 4 bases between them. The CDR3 length is 14 residues. CDR3 loop: CASSQVGSYNEQFF. The CDR3 DNA is TGTGCCAGCAGCCAAGTTGGCTCCTACAATGAGCAGTTCTTC.

The chain joins TRBV10-1 to TRBJ2-7; 7 bases map to TRBD1. CDR1 and CDR2 (germline): WNHNN, SYGVQD (reference sequence). V lost 4 bases to trimming and J lost 0 bases; unmatched junction nucleotides: 0. This CDR3 is built from 13 residues. The CDR3 DNA sequence: TGCGCCAGCAGTGCAGGGGGCTCCTACGAGCAGTACTTC. This encodes CASSAGGSYEQYF.

The V call is TRBV11-3, the J call TRBJ2-1; 9 bases fit TRBD1. The ends lost 5 bases at V and 2 bases at J; junction bases unmatched: 7. Germline CDR1 reads SGHNT; CDR2 reads YENEEA. The CDR3 is 16 residues long. CDR3 DNA: TGTGCCAGCAGCCACCCGGGACAGGGACCCTACAATGAGCAGTTCTTC. Translating gives CASSHPGQGPYNEQFF.

The rearrangement uses TRBV7-9 and TRBJ2-2; 9 positions match TRBD2. V dropped 4 bases and J dropped 5; count of bases not matched to a gene: 5. CDR1 and CDR2 from the germline V gene are SEHNR and FQNEAQ (reference sequence). The CDR3 loop spans 15 amino acids. DNA of the CDR3: TGTGCCAGCAGCTACGGACTAGCGCAGACCGGGGAGCTGTTTTTT. Protein product: CASSYGLAQTGELFF. The entire variable domain, with the rest obtained from reference TRBV7-9 and TRBJ2-2, is as follows: DTGVSQNPRHKITKRGQNVTFRCDPISEHNRLYWYRQTLGQGPEFLTYFQNEAQLEKSRLLSDRFSAERPKGSFSTLEIQRTEQGDSAMYLCASSYGLAQTGELFFGEGSRLTVL.

Of note for this clone: The same CDR3 also results from other DNA sequences found in this sample. This sequence joins TRBV5-1 and TRBJ2-1; 7 positions match TRBD2. The CDR3 loop spans 16 amino acids. J was trimmed by 0 bases and V by 0 bases; bases with no gene match: 3. Looked up from germline, CDR1 is SGHRS and CDR2 is YFSETQ. The chain's CDR3 is CASSLASGRSYNEQFF. The CDR3 region has the DNA TGCGCCAGCAGCTTGGCTAGCGGCCGCTCCTACAATGAGCAGTTCTTC.

This clone occurred once. V and J are TRBV11-2 and TRBJ2-7, with D unresolved. V was trimmed by 5 bases and J by 7 bases, leaving 18 bases between them. The CDR3 length is 14 residues. Germline lookup yields CDR1 SGHAT and CDR2 FQNNGV. The CDR3, as DNA: TGTGCCAGCAGCCCCCTAGACCGTTTTCGGGAGCAGTACTTC. Translated, it gives CASSPLDRFREQYF. Full variable domain (remainder filled in from reference TRBV11-2 and TRBJ2-7): EAGVAQSPRYKIIEKRQSVAFWCNPISGHATLYWYQQILGQGPKLLIQFQNNGVVDDSQLPKDRFSAERLKGVDSTLKIQPAKLEDSAVYLCASSPLDRFREQYFGPGTRLTVT.

This clone has a single count. The V and J genes are TRBV28 and TRBJ2-2; 8 nucleotides align to TRBD2. With 5 bases clipped from V and 0 bases from J, the junction kept 2 bases outside the gene matches. The CDR3 is 15 residues long. CDR1 is MDHEN and CDR2 is SYDVKM in the germline V gene. CDR3 protein: CASSPGRANTGELFF. The DNA of the CDR3 is TGTGCCAGCAGTCCCGGGAGGGCGAACACCGGGGAGCTGTTTTTT. The full variable domain, with the rest looked up from reference TRBV28 and TRBJ2-2, is DVKVTQSSRYLVKRTGEKVFLECVQDMDHENMFWYRQDPGLGLRLIYFSYDVKMKEKGDIPEGYSVSREKKERFSLILESASTNQTSMYLCASSPGRANTGELFFGEGSRLTVL.

The chain recombines TRBV6-1 with TRBJ2-3; D is uncertain. Per germline, CDR1 MNHNS and CDR2 SASEGT. The CDR3 has 13 residues. The CDR3 DNA reads as TGTGCAGCTAACGGCCGAAGCACAGATACGCAGTATTTT. This sequence encodes CAANGRSTDTQYF.

The gene calls are TRBV28 and TRBJ2-7; D might be TRBD1 or TRBD2, each matching 5 bases. The V and J ends lost 7 bases and 2 bases respectively, with 18 bases between them. The CDR3 length is 15 residues. Germline V gene data show CDR1 as MDHEN and CDR2 as SYDVKM. The CDR3, as DNA: TGTGCCAGCACCACCGGGGCAGCCGGGACCTACGAGCAGTACTTC. It specifies CASTTGAAGTYEQYF.

The rearrangement uses TRBV5-4 and TRBJ1-3, with D perhaps matching TRBD1 (5 bases). CDR1 and CDR2 (germline): SGHNT, YYREEE (reference sequence). Trimming left V 3 bases short and J 0 bases short, with 10 bases between. CDR3 length: 15 amino acids. CDR3 nucleotides: TGTGCCAGCAGCTCCTGGCAGGGCTCTGGAAACACCATATATTTT. Residues: CASSSWQGSGNTIYF. The full variable domain, rest sourced from reference TRBV5-4 and TRBJ1-3, is ETGVTQSPTHLIKTRGQQVTLRCSSQSGHNTVSWYQQALGQGPQFIFQYYREEENGRGNFPPRFSGLQFPNYSSELNVNALELDDSALYLCASSSWQGSGNTIYFGEGSWLTVV.

DNA of the CDR3: TGCAGCGTTGAAGATGGGCGTGGGCCCCAGCATTTT. It encodes CSVEDGRGPQHF. This chain links TRBV29-1 with TRBJ1-5; D gene unclear. The CDR3 extends over 12 amino acids. The V gene's germline CDR1 is SQVTM and CDR2 ANQGSEA. V shed 0 bases and J shed 9 bases, with 9 bases lying between them.

The chain joins TRBV9 to TRBJ2-1; TRBD2 matches 8 bases. The germline gives CDR1 SGDLS, CDR2 YYNGEE. The CDR3 covers 16 residues. Trimming took 3 bases from V and 6 from J; bases not matched to a gene: 11. CDR3 region: CASSAPPGLGVNEQFF. The CDR3, as DNA: TGTGCCAGCAGCGCACCCCCGGGACTAGGTGTCAATGAGCAGTTCTTC. The variable domain in full, with the rest retrieved from reference TRBV9 and TRBJ2-1, is DSGVTQTPKHLITATGQRVTLRCSPRSGDLSVYWYQQSLDQGLQFLIQYYNGEERAKGNILERFSAQQFPDLHSELNLSSLELGDSALYFCASSAPPGLGVNEQFFGPGTRLTVL.

J is TRBJ2-5 and V is TRBV4-2; D is uncertain. CDR3 length equals 13 residues. Deletions cut 2 bases from V and 5 bases from J, with 9 bases between. Looked up from germline, CDR1 is LGHNA and CDR2 is YNFKEQ. The CDR3 region is CASSQRSVETQYF. Written as DNA, the CDR3 is TGTGCCAGCAGCCAAAGAAGCGTCGAGACCCAGTACTTC.

This rearrangement joins TRBV9 to TRBJ2-6, with unresolved D. The CDR3 totals 13 residues. The V and J ends lost 6 bases and 4 bases respectively, with 8 bases between them. CDR1 SGDLS and CDR2 YYNGEE come from the germline V gene. The CDR3 protein is CASTSGGANVLTF. The CDR3 coding sequence is TGTGCCAGCACTTCCGGGGGGGCCAACGTCCTGACTTTC.

The chain combines TRBV7-9 with TRBJ2-1, with 8 bases that match TRBD1. The CDR3 consists of 16 residues. Germline V gene data show CDR1 as SEHNR and CDR2 as FQNEAQ (reference sequence). Unmatched junction bases numbered 10, after V lost 4 bases and J lost 5 bases. As DNA, the CDR3 is TGTGCCAGCAGCTCCCTCTCAGGGGGCGTAGACAATGAGCAGTTCTTC. Amino acids: CASSSLSGGVDNEQFF.

The rearrangement links TRBV7-2 to TRBJ2-7; TRBD1 is a possible D gene (5 bases). CDR3 size: 13 residues. Trimming removed 2 bases from V and 6 bases from J, with 11 bases in between. Germline V gene data show CDR1 as SGHTA and CDR2 as FQGNSA. CDR3 in DNA: TGTGCCAGCAGCTTACGCCAGGGTGGCGAGCAGTACTTC. Protein: CASSLRQGGEQYF.